Below, 24 T cell receptor beta chains from the same sample are listed, as sequenced in a study of blood T cell repertoires in COVID-19. Generated by immunoSEQ multiplex PCR, the TCRdb table keeps only in-frame clones and is missing some. This sample yields 250,000 to 350,000 clones, of which around 87% are seen a single time; approximately 4% belongs to the top ten. Sequencing input: peripheral blood. Receptors originate from a woman between 45 and 65 years old with active or convalescent COVID-19.

The table lists this clone with a count of one. The chain is built from TRBV30 and TRBJ2-1; weak D call: TRBD2 (5 bases). Trimming stripped 2 bases from V and 4 bases from J, with 18 bases between. The CDR3 spans 16 residues. The germline gives CDR1 GTSNPN, CDR2 SVGIG (reference sequence). CDR3 region: CAWSRTFPSTYNEQFF. In DNA, the CDR3 is TGTGCCTGGAGTCGGACTTTCCCTTCCACTTACAATGAGCAGTTCTTC.

The chain uses TRBV9 and TRBJ1-2; TRBD1 might be the D (6 bases). The CDR3 contains 18 residues. Trimming removed 0 bases from V and 4 bases from J, with 22 bases in between. Germline V gene sequence: CDR1 SGDLS, CDR2 YYNGEE. The chain's CDR3 is CASSVAPGRGMGGYGYTF. The DNA for the CDR3 is TGTGCCAGCAGCGTAGCCCCAGGGAGGGGGATGGGGGGCTATGGCTACACCTTC.

The V and J genes are TRBV30 and TRBJ2-3, with 8 bases identical to TRBD2. The V segment lost 2 bases and the J segment 4 bases; nucleotides outside the gene matches: 14. The length of the CDR3 is 17 residues. Germline CDR1 reads GTSNPN; CDR2 reads SVGIG (reference sequence). In nucleotides, the CDR3 is TGTGCCTGGAGTCGAGCGGGGGCCCCAAGGGGGTCAGATACGCAGTATTTT. Translating it yields CAWSRAGAPRGSDTQYF.

V usage is TRBV6-5 and J usage is TRBJ1-2, with a weak D call TRBD1 (6 bases). Germline CDR1 is MNHEY and CDR2 is SVGAGI. With 6 bases removed from V and 4 bases from J, the gap between germline ends came to 15 bases. The CDR3 spans 14 residues. Here the CDR3 DNA reads TGTGCCAGCAGGGGGACAAGTAGATCCTATGGCTACACCTTC. Its protein product is CASRGTSRSYGYTF.

This chain links TRBV9 with TRBJ2-1; 7 bases match TRBD2. The J segment lost 3 bases and the V segment lost 0 bases, leaving 3 bases of the junction unmatched. The CDR3 sequence is 15 residues long. Germline-derived CDR1 and CDR2 are SGDLS and YYNGEE. The DNA for the CDR3 is TGTGCCAGCAGCGTAGCGGCTAGCGGCTACAATGAGCAGTTCTTC. It specifies CASSVAASGYNEQFF.

J is TRBJ2-1 and V is TRBV7-3; 7 nucleotides line up with TRBD2. CDR1 and CDR2 from the germline V gene are SGHTA and FQGTGA. V lost 5 bases and J lost 6; bases outside the gene matches: 10. CDR3 length: 15 amino acids. The chain's CDR3 is CASSLRAGLPNEQFF. CDR3 in DNA: TGTGCCAGCAGCCTGAGAGCGGGGTTGCCCAATGAGCAGTTCTTC.

This chain uses TRBV4-1 with TRBJ1-2; D is unresolved. CDR3 length equals 13 residues. Deletions cut 1 base from V and 4 bases from J, with 7 bases between. Germline loops: CDR1 MGHRA, CDR2 YSYEKL. The CDR3 loop is CASSQVISYGYTF. CDR3 DNA sequence: TGCGCCAGCAGCCAAGTTATATCCTATGGCTACACCTTC.

The J gene is TRBJ2-3, the V gene TRBV30; D remains unclear. Germline lookup yields CDR1 GTSNPN and CDR2 SVGIG (reference sequence). Trimming took 3 bases from V and 4 from J, leaving 8 bases between them. This CDR3 comprises 12 residues. The CDR3 loop is CAWRQVPDTQYF. CDR3 DNA sequence: TGTGCCTGGAGGCAGGTCCCAGATACGCAGTATTTT. The full variable domain, rest sourced from reference TRBV30 and TRBJ2-3, is SQTIHQWPATLVQPVGSPLSLECTVEGTSNPNLYWYRQAAGRGLQLLFYSVGIGQISSEVPQNLSASRPQDRQFILSSKKLLLSDSGFYLCAWRQVPDTQYFGPGTRLTVL.

The rearrangement uses TRBV19 and TRBJ1-2; TRBD1 agrees at 9 bases. Germline lookup yields CDR1 LNHDA and CDR2 SQIVND (reference sequence). V lost 3 bases, J lost 4 bases, and 3 bases stayed unmatched. The CDR3 covers 14 residues. CDR3 sequence (DNA): TGTGCCAGTAGTATCCTGGACAGGGGCTATGGCTACACCTTC. It is translated as CASSILDRGYGYTF.

V and J are TRBV30 and TRBJ2-6, with D hard to call. Germline V CDR1 and CDR2: GTSNPN, SVGIG (reference sequence). This CDR3 is 13 amino acids long. V was pared by 2 bases and J by 1 base, with 3 bases between. In nucleotides, the CDR3 is TGTGCCTGGAGTCTTTCTGGGGCCAACGTCCTGACTTTC. This encodes CAWSLSGANVLTF.

The CDR3: CSASAYENSPLHF. For the CDR3, the DNA is TGCAGTGCGAGTGCCTATGAGAATTCACCCCTCCACTTT. The chain uses TRBV20-1 and TRBJ1-6, with D hard to call. CDR3 length equals 13 residues. Trimming took 6 bases from V and 7 from J, leaving 13 bases between them. Germline CDR1 and CDR2: DFQATT and SNEGSKA (reference sequence).

In DNA form, the CDR3 reads TGTGCCAGCGGTTCGGGACAGGGGGCCTACGAGCAGTACTTC. Translating gives CASGSGQGAYEQYF. The chain uses TRBV27 and TRBJ2-7; 11 bases line up with TRBD1. CDR3 length: 14 amino acids. Looked up from germline, CDR1 is MNHEY and CDR2 is SMNVEV (reference sequence). With V trimmed by 8 bases and J by 2 bases, 5 bases remained unmatched.

The chain recombines TRBV7-8 with TRBJ1-5, with 10 bases lining up with TRBD1. The V gene end was trimmed by 5 bases and the J gene end by 6 bases; junction bases not matched to a gene: 4. This CDR3 has 14 residues. CDR1 is SGHVS, CDR2 FQNEAQ, per germline. The CDR3 reads CASSRTGGGQPQHF. For the CDR3, the DNA is TGTGCCAGCAGCAGGACAGGGGGAGGTCAGCCCCAGCATTTT.

CDR3 coding DNA: TGTGCCAGCAGTCCTATCGACAGGGGCTATGGCTACACCTTC. Protein sequence: CASSPIDRGYGYTF. The chain recombines TRBV28 with TRBJ1-2; TRBD1 agrees at 8 bases. Germline values: CDR1 MDHEN, CDR2 SYDVKM. The CDR3 runs 14 residues. The ends lost 5 bases at V and 4 bases at J; junction bases unmatched: 6.

The gene calls are TRBV25-1 and TRBJ2-7; no clear D gene. CDR1 is MGHDK, CDR2 SYGVNS, per germline. V shed 7 bases and J shed 5 bases, with 12 bases lying between them. The CDR3 loop spans 12 amino acids. The CDR3 sequence: CASNKHPDEQYF. The CDR3 DNA sequence: TGTGCCAGCAATAAGCATCCCGACGAGCAGTACTTC.

Note on this clone: This same CDR3 is encoded by further DNA sequences in the sample. The J gene is TRBJ1-1, the V gene TRBV30; D unclear. Trimming removed 0 bases at V and 2 bases at J, with 7 bases between. The length of the CDR3 is 13 residues. CDR1 and CDR2 (germline): GTSNPN, SVGIG (reference sequence). CDR3 amino acids: CAWSVSVNTEAFF. The CDR3 DNA reads as TGTGCCTGGAGTGTAAGCGTTAACACTGAAGCTTTCTTT.

The chain carries TRBV6-6 and TRBJ2-1; 8 bases are shared with TRBD2. The CDR3 loop spans 14 amino acids. Germline V lookup: CDR1 MNHNY, CDR2 SVGAGI (reference sequence). Trimming cost V 6 bases and J 5 bases; bases outside gene matches: 6. CDR3 residues: CASRPGLANNEQFF. The DNA of the CDR3 is TGTGCCAGCAGGCCAGGACTAGCCAACAATGAGCAGTTCTTC.

CDR3 coding DNA: TGTGCCAGCAGCTTCCGGGGTAATGAAAAACTGTTTTTT. Protein sequence: CASSFRGNEKLFF. The V and J genes are TRBV11-2 and TRBJ1-4; D gene unclear. CDR3 size: 13 residues. Per germline, CDR1 SGHAT and CDR2 FQNNGV. Trimming took 3 bases from V and 4 from J, leaving 6 bases between them.

This chain joins TRBV5-1 and TRBJ2-7; 9 positions match TRBD1. Germline V gene data show CDR1 as SGHRS and CDR2 as YFSETQ. The CDR3 extends over 15 amino acids. With V trimmed by 7 bases and J by 1 base, 9 bases remained unmatched. CDR3 loop: CASGPQGAESYEQYF. In nucleotides, the CDR3 is TGCGCCAGCGGACCACAGGGGGCGGAATCCTACGAGCAGTACTTC.

In its sample, this clone was seen a few times. The V gene is TRBV15, the J gene TRBJ1-6; D might be TRBD1 (6 bases). The CDR3 spans 13 residues. Deletions cut 8 bases from V and 9 bases from J, with 14 bases between. CDR1 and CDR2 (germline): LNHNV, YYDKDF (reference sequence). CDR3 coding DNA: TGTGCCACCCTGCACAGGGAACGTTCACCCCTCCACTTT. Its translation is CATLHRERSPLHF.

In this sample, this clone turned up once. The rearrangement joins TRBV9 to TRBJ2-1; tentative D call: TRBD2 (6 bases). CDR1 and CDR2 (germline): SGDLS, YYNGEE. The CDR3 length is 13 residues. V was pared by 0 bases and J by 8 bases, with 9 bases between. The CDR3 reads CASSVGGEDEQFF. The CDR3 nucleotides read TGTGCCAGCAGCGTAGGTGGGGAGGATGAGCAGTTCTTC.

Written as DNA, the CDR3 is TGTGCCAGCAGTTACTCGGACAGGGTGGGCTACACCTTC. Its translation is CASSYSDRVGYTF. V usage is TRBV6-6 and J usage is TRBJ1-2; TRBD1 matches at 8 bases. This CDR3 spans 13 amino acids. The germline CDR1 and CDR2 sequences are MNHNY and SVGAGI (reference sequence). J gave up 8 bases and V 0 bases, and 2 bases lay outside the gene matches.

The chain joins TRBV19 to TRBJ1-1, with a weak D call TRBD1 (5 bases). V was trimmed by 2 bases and J by 5 bases, leaving 15 bases between them. This CDR3 is 15 amino acids long. Germline V CDR1 and CDR2: LNHDA, SQIVND (reference sequence). The CDR3 DNA is TGTGCCAGTAGTATAAGCCCCCTCGGGGGGACTGAAGCTTTCTTT. Translating gives CASSISPLGGTEAFF.

The V call is TRBV7-2, the J call TRBJ1-1; a possible D gene is TRBD1 (5 bases). Germline V gene data show CDR1 as SGHTA and CDR2 as FQGNSA. Deletions cut 1 base from V and 3 bases from J, with 12 bases between. The CDR3 length is 15 residues. The CDR3 reads CASSLDSPGYTEAFF. CDR3 sequence (DNA): TGTGCCAGCAGCTTAGACAGCCCAGGGTACACTGAAGCTTTCTTT.